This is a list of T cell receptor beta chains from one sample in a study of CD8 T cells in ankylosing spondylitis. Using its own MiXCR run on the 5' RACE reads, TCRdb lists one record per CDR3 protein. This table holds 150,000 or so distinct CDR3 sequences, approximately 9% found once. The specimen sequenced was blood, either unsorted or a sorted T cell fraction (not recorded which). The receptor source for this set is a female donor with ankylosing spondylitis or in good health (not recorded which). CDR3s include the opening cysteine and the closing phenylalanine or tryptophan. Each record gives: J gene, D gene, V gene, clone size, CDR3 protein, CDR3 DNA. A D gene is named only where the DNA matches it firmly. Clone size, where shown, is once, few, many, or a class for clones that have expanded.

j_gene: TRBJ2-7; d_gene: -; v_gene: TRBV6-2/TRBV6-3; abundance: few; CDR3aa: CASSYQVSDYEQYF; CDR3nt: TGTGCCAGCAGTTACCAGGTCAGCGATTACGAGCAGTACTTC
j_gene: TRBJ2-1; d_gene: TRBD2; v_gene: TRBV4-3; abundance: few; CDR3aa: CASSQDRASGKEQFF; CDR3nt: TGCGCCAGCAGCCAAGATCGGGCGAGCGGGAAAGAGCAGTTCTTC
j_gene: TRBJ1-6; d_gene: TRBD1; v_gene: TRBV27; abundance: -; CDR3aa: CASSFDRGTYNSPLHF; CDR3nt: TGTGCCAGCAGTTTCGACAGGGGTACCTATAATTCACCCCTCCACTTT
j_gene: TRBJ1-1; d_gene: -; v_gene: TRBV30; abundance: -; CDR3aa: CAWSRVTGRTEAFF; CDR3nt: TGTGCCTGGAGTCGGGTCACGGGACGGACTGAAGCTTTCTTT
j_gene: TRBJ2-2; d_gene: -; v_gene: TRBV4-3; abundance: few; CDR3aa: CASSQEPGNTGELFF; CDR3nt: TGCGCCAGCAGCCAAGAGCCCGGGAACACCGGGGAGCTGTTTTTT
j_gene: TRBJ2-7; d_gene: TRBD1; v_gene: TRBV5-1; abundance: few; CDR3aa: CASSPAGTGSYEQYF; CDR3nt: TGCGCCAGCAGCCCCGCCGGGACAGGGTCCTACGAGCAGTACTTC
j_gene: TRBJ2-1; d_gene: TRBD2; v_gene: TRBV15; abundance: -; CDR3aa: CATLTSGGSNEQFF; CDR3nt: TGTGCCACCCTGACTAGCGGGGGCTCGAATGAGCAGTTCTTC
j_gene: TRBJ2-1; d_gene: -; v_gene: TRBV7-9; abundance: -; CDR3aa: CASTVSGTPYNEQFF; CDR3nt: TGTGCCAGCACTGTATCCGGGACACCTTACAATGAGCAGTTCTTC
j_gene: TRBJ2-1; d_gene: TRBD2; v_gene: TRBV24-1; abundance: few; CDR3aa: CATSGVGLAGVESKGEQFF; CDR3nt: TGTGCCACCAGTGGGGTGGGACTAGCGGGAGTAGAAAGTAAGGGTGAGCAGTTCTTC
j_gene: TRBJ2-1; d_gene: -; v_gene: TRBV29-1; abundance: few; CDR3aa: CSVAYKGGSYNEQFF; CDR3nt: TGCAGCGTCGCCTACAAGGGGGGCTCCTACAATGAGCAGTTCTTC
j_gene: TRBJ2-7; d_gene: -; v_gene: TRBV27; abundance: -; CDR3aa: CASSLSGNAVTYEQYF; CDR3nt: TGTGCCAGCAGTTTATCAGGAAACGCAGTCACCTACGAGCAGTACTTC
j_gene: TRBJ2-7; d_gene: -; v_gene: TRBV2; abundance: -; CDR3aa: CASKGHPGEQYF; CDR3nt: TGTGCCAGCAAGGGACATCCAGGGGAGCAGTACTTC
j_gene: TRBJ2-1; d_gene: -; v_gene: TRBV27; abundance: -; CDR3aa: CASSWGADEQFF; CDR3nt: TGTGCCAGCAGTTGGGGGGCGGATGAGCAGTTCTTC
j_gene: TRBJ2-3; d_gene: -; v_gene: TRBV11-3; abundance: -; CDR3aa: CASSSWETDTQYF; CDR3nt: TGTGCCAGCAGCTCTTGGGAGACAGATACGCAGTATTTT
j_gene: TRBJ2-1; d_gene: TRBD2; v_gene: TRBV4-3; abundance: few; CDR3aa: CASSQESGRGLVYNEQFF; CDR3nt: TGCGCCAGCAGCCAAGAGAGCGGGAGGGGGTTGGTCTACAATGAGCAGTTCTTC
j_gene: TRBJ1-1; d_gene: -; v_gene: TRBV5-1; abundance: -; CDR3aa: CASSLAPGASGTEAFF; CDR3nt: TGCGCCAGCAGCTTAGCCCCAGGGGCGTCGGGCACTGAAGCTTTCTTT
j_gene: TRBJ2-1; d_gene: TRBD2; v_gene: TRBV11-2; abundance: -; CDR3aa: CASSLGPRMYRARGTNPEQFF; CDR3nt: TGTGCCAGCAGCTTAGGCCCCAGGATGTATAGGGCGCGGGGGACTAACCCCGAGCAGTTCTTC
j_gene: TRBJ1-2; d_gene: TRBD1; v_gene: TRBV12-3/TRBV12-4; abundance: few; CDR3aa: CASSLSGGGYGYTF; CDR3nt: TGTGCCAGCAGTTTGTCAGGGGGAGGCTATGGCTACACCTTC
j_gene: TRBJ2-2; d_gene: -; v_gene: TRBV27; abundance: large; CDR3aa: CASSLLNTGELFF; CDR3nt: TGTGCCAGCAGTTTATTGAACACCGGGGAGCTGTTTTTT
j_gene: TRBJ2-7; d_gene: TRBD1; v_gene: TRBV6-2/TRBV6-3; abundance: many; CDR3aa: CASSYLGQESYEQYF; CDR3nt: TGTGCCAGCAGCTACCTGGGACAGGAATCCTACGAGCAGTACTTC
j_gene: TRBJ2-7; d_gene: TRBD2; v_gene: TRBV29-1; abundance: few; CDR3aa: CSVEELASHEQYF; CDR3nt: TGCAGCGTGGAAGAACTAGCGAGCCACGAGCAGTACTTC
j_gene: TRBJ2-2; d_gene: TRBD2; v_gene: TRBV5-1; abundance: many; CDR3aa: CASSLDLADTGELFF; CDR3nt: TGCGCCAGCAGCTTGGATCTAGCGGACACCGGGGAGCTGTTTTTT
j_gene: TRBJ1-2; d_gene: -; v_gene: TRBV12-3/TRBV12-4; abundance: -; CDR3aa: CASSLDPGDSNYYGYTF; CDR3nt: TGTGCCAGCAGTTTGGACCCCGGGGACTCTAACTATTATGGCTACACCTTC